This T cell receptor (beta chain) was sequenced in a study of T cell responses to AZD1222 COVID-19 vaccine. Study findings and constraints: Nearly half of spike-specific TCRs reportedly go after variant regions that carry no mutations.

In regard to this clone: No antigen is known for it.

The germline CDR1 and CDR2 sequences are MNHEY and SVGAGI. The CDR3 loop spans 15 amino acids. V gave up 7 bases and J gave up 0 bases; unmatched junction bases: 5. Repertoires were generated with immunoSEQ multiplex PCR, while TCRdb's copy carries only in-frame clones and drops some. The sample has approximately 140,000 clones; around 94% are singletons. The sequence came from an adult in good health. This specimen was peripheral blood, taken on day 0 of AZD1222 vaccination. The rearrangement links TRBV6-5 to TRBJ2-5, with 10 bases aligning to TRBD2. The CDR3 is CASNPSGGYQETQYF. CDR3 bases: TGTGCCAGCAACCCTAGCGGGGGATACCAAGAGACCCAGTACTTC.